Reported below is one T cell receptor (beta chain). Its antigen remains unidentified. The assay was run at deep level. Method: immunoSEQ multiplex PCR; TCRdb's copy keeps in-frame clones and lacks some. The data show about 2 million clones, with about 95% seen just once and approximately 1.2% held by the top ten. The data were obtained in a study of shared clonotypes between healthy human individuals. Points from the study as a whole: A generally larger estimated richness was seen in naive subsets than in memory subsets.

As defined, naive CD8 cells were CD45RO-negative and positively selected for CCR7, with terminally differentiated effector memory CD45RA+ cells excluded. Source material: naive CD8+ T cells sorted from blood. The sequence derives from a man between 18 and 35 years old in good health.

CDR3 in amino acids: CASLGLGYEQYF. The DNA of the CDR3 is TGTGCCAGTTTGGGCCTCGGGTACGAGCAGTACTTC. The chain uses TRBV6-6 and TRBJ2-7; D ambiguous. Germline V gene data show CDR1 as MNHNY and CDR2 as SVGAGI (reference sequence). The CDR3 totals 12 residues. V lost 9 bases and J 4 bases, leaving 13 bases between the germline ends.